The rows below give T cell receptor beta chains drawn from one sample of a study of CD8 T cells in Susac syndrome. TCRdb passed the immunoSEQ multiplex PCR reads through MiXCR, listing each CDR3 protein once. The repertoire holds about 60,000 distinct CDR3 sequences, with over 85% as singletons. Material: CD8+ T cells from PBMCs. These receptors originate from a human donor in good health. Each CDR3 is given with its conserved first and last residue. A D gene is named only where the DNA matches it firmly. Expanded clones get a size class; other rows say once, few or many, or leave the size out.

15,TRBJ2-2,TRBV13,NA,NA,TGTGCCAGCAGCGTCACAGGAATTCCCACCGGGGAGCTGTTTTTT,CASSVTGIPTGELFF
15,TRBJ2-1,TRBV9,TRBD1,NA,TGTGCCAGCAGCGTATGGGACAGGGTGGCCGATGAGCAGTTCTTC,CASSVWDRVADEQFF
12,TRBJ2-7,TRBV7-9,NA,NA,TGTGCCAGCAGCCGGAATCGGGACGAGCAGTACTTC,CASSRNRDEQYF
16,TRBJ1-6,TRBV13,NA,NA,TGTGCCAGCAGCTTAGGCGCCCAAGGCTCGAGTTCACCCCTCCACTTT,CASSLGAQGSSSPLHF
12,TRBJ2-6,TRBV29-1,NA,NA,TGCAGCGCGGGGTCCGGGGCCAACGTCCTGACTTTC,CSAGSGANVLTF
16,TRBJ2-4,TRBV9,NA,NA,TGTGCCAGCAGCGCCGGGACCCCTTTAGCCAAAAACATTCAGTACTTC,CASSAGTPLAKNIQYF
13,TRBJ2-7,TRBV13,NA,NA,TGTGCCAGCAGCTACCGGGACGACTACGAGCAGTACTTC,CASSYRDDYEQYF
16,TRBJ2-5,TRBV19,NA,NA,TGTGCCAGTAACAACCGGGCTCGGGGCCTGCAAGAGACCCAGTACTTC,CASNNRARGLQETQYF
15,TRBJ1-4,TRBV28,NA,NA,TGTGCCAGCAGTCCAACAGGTTTTCTCGTCGAAAAACTGTTTTTT,CASSPTGFLVEKLFF
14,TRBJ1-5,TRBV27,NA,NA,TGTGCCAGCAGTCACAGTGGGTACGATCAGCCCCAGCATTTT,CASSHSGYDQPQHF
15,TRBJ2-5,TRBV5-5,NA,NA,TGTGCCAGCAGCTTGGGGTGGAGGGGGAAAGAGACCCAGTACTTC,CASSLGWRGKETQYF
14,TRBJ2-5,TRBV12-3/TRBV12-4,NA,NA,TGTGCCAGCAGTTTTTTGGGGGGACAAGAGACCCAGTACTTC,CASSFLGGQETQYF
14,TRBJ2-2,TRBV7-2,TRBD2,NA,TGTGCCAGCAAGAGCGGGGGCTACACCGGGGAGCTGTTTTTT,CASKSGGYTGELFF
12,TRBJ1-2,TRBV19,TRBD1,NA,TGTGCCAGTAGAACCGGGACAGGGGGCTACACCTTC,CASRTGTGGYTF
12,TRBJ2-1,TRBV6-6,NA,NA,TGTGCCAGCAGCTATATCGGGGATGAGCAGTTCTTC,CASSYIGDEQFF
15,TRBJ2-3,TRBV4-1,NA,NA,TGCGCCAGCAGCCAAGTTTCTAGCCCCACAGATACGCAGTATTTT,CASSQVSSPTDTQYF
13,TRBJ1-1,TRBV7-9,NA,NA,TGTGCCAGCAGCTTTCGGTTGAACACTGAAGCTTTCTTT,CASSFRLNTEAFF
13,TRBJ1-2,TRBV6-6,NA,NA,TGTGCCAGCAGTTACTCGGGGTTCTATGGCTACACCTTC,CASSYSGFYGYTF
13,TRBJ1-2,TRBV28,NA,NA,TGTGCCAGCAGTCCGCCGGGAAGGGCAGGCTACACCTTC,CASSPPGRAGYTF
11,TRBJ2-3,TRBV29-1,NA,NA,TGCAGCGTGCGAACTGGAGATACGCAGTATTTT,CSVRTGDTQYF
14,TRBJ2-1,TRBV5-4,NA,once,TGTGCCAGCAGCCCGGGACCACGCGTTGATGAGCAGTTCTTC,CASSPGPRVDEQFF
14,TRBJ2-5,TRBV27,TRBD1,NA,TGTGCCAGCAGTGCGACAGGGGGCGGAGAGACCCAGTACTTC,CASSATGGGETQYF
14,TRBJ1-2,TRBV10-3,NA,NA,TGTGCCATCAGTGAAGGGATCGGTTGGGAAGGCTACACCTTC,CAISEGIGWEGYTF
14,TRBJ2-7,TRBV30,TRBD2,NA,TGTGCCTGGAGTGTGGGGGGGTCCGGGGCCGAGCAGTACTTC,CAWSVGGSGAEQYF
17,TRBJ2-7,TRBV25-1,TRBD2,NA,TGTGCCAGCAGCGCCCCGGATGGGGGGGTTACATATTACGAGCAGTACTTC,CASSAPDGGVTYYEQYF
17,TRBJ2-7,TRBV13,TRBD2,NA,TGTGCCAGCAGTGAAGGACTAGTAACCCCACTAACGGGGGAGCAGTACTTC,CASSEGLVTPLTGEQYF
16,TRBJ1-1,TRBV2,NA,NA,TGTGCCAGCAGGGCGGGGCCCTCAGACAGGACCGGGGAAGCTTTCTTT,CASRAGPSDRTGEAFF
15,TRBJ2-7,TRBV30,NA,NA,TGTGCCTGGAGTCCACCCTACAGGGCTACCTACGAGCAGTACTTC,CAWSPPYRATYEQYF
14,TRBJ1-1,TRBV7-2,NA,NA,TGTGCCAGCAGCTTTTCAGAAGGGAACACTGAAGCTTTCTTT,CASSFSEGNTEAFF
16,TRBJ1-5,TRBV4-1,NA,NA,TGCGCCAGCAGCCAAGAGGGGTCGAATCGCAATCAGCCCCAGCATTTT,CASSQEGSNRNQPQHF
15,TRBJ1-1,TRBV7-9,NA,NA,TGTGCCAGCAGCCCGCCGGGAAGGGTGAACACTGAAGCTTTCTTT,CASSPPGRVNTEAFF
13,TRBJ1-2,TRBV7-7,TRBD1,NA,TGTGCCAGCAGCCCCAGACAGGGCGACGGCTACACCTTC,CASSPRQGDGYTF
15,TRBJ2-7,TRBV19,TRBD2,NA,TGTGCCAGTAGTATAACCAGCGGGGCGTCCTACGAGCAGTACTTC,CASSITSGASYEQYF
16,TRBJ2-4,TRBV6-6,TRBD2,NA,TGTGCCAGCACCCCTGGCGGGGGAAGAGCCAAAAACATTCAGTACTTC,CASTPGGGRAKNIQYF
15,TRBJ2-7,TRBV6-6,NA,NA,TGTGCCAGCAGTCCTCTGGGCACCACCTCCTACGAGCAGTACTTC,CASSPLGTTSYEQYF
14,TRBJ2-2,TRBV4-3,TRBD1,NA,TGCGCCAGCAGCCAACAGGGGGACACCGGGGAGCTGTTTTTT,CASSQQGDTGELFF
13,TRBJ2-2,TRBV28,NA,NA,TGTGCCAGCAGTTTGGGGGGGCCCGGGGAGCTGTTTTTT,CASSLGGPGELFF
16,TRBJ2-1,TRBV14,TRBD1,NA,TGTGCCAGCAGCCAAGATCCGGGACAGGGGGACAATGAGCAGTTCTTC,CASSQDPGQGDNEQFF
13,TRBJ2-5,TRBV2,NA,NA,TGTGCCAGCAGTGAATGGGACCAGGAGACCCAGTACTTC,CASSEWDQETQYF
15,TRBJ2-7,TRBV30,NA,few,TGTGCCTGGAGTCCCCGGACACATTCGTCCTACGAGCAGTACTTC,CAWSPRTHSSYEQYF
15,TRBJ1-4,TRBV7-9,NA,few,TGTGCCAGCAGGCCCGGACAGTCAACTAATGAAAAACTGTTTTTT,CASRPGQSTNEKLFF
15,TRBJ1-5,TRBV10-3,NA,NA,TGTGCCATCAGTGGGGCTCAAGAACGCAATCAGCCCCAGCATTTT,CAISGAQERNQPQHF
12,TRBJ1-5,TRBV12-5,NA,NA,TGTGCTAGTGGCTACCCCGACAGAGACCAGCATTTT,CASGYPDRDQHF
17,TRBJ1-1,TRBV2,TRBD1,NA,TGTGCCAGCAGGGAAAGGGCGGACAGGGGCCTGAACACTGAAGCTTTCTTT,CASRERADRGLNTEAFF
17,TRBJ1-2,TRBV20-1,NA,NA,TGCAGTGCTAGATCGTACGACATCGCCAGCCCGAACTATGGCTACACCTTC,CSARSYDIASPNYGYTF
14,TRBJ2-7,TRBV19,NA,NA,TGTGCCAGTAGTGCCAGATCGTTCGTCTACGAGCAGTACTTC,CASSARSFVYEQYF
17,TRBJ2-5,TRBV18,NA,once,TGTGCCAGCTCACCCTCACTATTTAGACAGAAGCAAGAGACCCAGTACTTC,CASSPSLFRQKQETQYF
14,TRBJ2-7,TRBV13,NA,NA,TGTGCCAGCGCGCCCGAGATTTCGGGTAACGAGCAGTACTTC,CASAPEISGNEQYF